The 4 T cell receptor beta chains below were found in one sample sequenced in a study of T-cell memory formation after mild COVID-19 (dated by TCRdb to 2020 to 2022). The library was made by 5' RACE. Sequencing was carried out with an Illumina NovaSeq 6000. TCRdb ran its own pipeline on the public reads, namely fastp trimming at Q25 and MiXCR clone calling, and kept in-frame beta chains. All rows with the same CDR3 protein become a single entry with the most common DNA and genes. This sample is represented by tens of thousands of distinct CDR3 sequences; roughly 13% of them were singletons. The leading ten clones occupy around two fifths of the sample. The sample was PBMCs or a T cell subset sorted from them (not recorded which). All receptors come from a man aged 18-30 years who had mild COVID-19 (a few samples of this study predate the infection). The sample titles of this study are shuffled in the database, so cell type and time point are left out; the donor was told from shared clones.

CDR3 in DNA: TGTGCCAGCAGCTTAGAAGCATTTAACTATGGCTACACCTTC. Amino acids: CASSLEAFNYGYTF. This rearrangement joins TRBV7-8 to TRBJ1-2; D gene unclear. The V end lost 1 base, the J end lost 1 base, and 7 bases lay between the germline ends. The CDR3 has 14 residues. The germline CDR1 and CDR2 sequences are SGHVS and FQNEAQ. The whole variable domain, filled in from reference TRBV7-8 and TRBJ1-2, reads GAGVSQSPRYKVAKRGQDVALRCDPISGHVSLFWYQQALGQGPEFLTYFQNEAQLDKSGLPSDRFFAERPEGSVSTLKIQRTQQEDSAVYLCASSLEAFNYGYTFGSGTRLTVV.

This clonotype was counted ten times or more. This chain joins TRBV6-4 and TRBJ2-3; tentatively, D is TRBD2 (6 bases). The germline V gene encodes CDR1 MRHNA and CDR2 SNTAGT. CDR3 length equals 15 residues. Trimming cost V 0 bases and J 2 bases, with 9 bases left between them. CDR3 DNA: TGTGCCAGCAGTGACTCGTCTAGCGCCACAGATACGCAGTATTTT. Amino acids: CASSDSSSATDTQYF.

V gene TRBV7-9 combines with J gene TRBJ1-1, with D possibly matching TRBD1 (6 bases). The V gene lost 5 bases and the J gene lost 10 bases, with 23 bases spanning the gap. This CDR3 is built from 15 residues. Germline values: CDR1 SEHNR, CDR2 FQNEAQ (reference sequence). The CDR3 reads CASSGTRGRRTAAFF. CDR3 nucleotide sequence: TGTGCCAGCAGCGGAACCCGGGGGCGCAGGACAGCAGCTTTCTTT.

This clonotype has a handful of counts. The J gene is TRBJ2-3, the V gene TRBV5-6; D not certain. The CDR3 runs to 12 residues. Germline-derived CDR1 and CDR2 are SGHDT and YYEEEE. V dropped 7 bases and J dropped 6 bases, with 12 bases sitting between them. The CDR3 DNA sequence: TGTGCCAGCGGATACGACGGGGATACGCAGTATTTT. This gives the protein CASGYDGDTQYF.